This is a list of T cell receptor beta chains from one sample in a study of T cell responses to AZD1222 COVID-19 vaccine. The method was immunoSEQ multiplex PCR; TCRdb's version includes in-frame clones alone and lacks a portion of them. Among about 140,000 clones listed, about 90% were seen once. Specimen: peripheral blood, collected 28 days after the second dose of the MenACWY control vaccine. The receptors shown here come from an adult who received the MenACWY meningococcal vaccine as a control. The conserved cysteine and the conserved F or W are not part of the CDR3 here.

v_call	cdr3_aa
TRBV11-2	ASSLSLQGEAF
TRBV5-4	ASAQWGDTQPQH
TRBV28	ASSPGQGKPNTGELF
TRBV9	ASSVGVGTANTEAF
TRBV5-1	ASSTLGQGSTEAF
TRBV6-5	ASSYSPPGQDQPQH
TRBV19	ASPSHGQGSYEQY
TRBV28	ASSLFQGTYEQY
TRBV28	ASSLPVGTGPYGYT
TRBV5-1	ASMDSSLNTEAF
TRBV7-2	ASSQGQGFVGYT
TRBV9	ASSVGSGVGEKLF
TRBV7-9	ASSLEDVYEQY
TRBV5-4	ASSSQETQY
TRBV19	ASSSRSHSYEQY
TRBV28	ASSPTAMNTEAF
TRBV24-1	ATSDSGTGGTDTQY